What follows are 26 T cell receptor beta chains derived from one specimen sequenced in a study of cytomegalovirus exposure and HLA in healthy donors. The repertoire was sequenced with immunoSEQ multiplex PCR; TCRdb's copy has only in-frame clones and lacks some. This table holds 90,000 to 120,000 clones, approximately 85% found once. Sequenced input: PBMCs. Receptor source: a woman under 30 in good health and CMV-seronegative.

In nucleotides, the CDR3 is TGTGCCAGCAGCTTAGCGCTAAACGGTCGGAATGAGCAGTTCTTC. Translation gives CASSLALNGRNEQFF. This chain links TRBV7-2 with TRBJ2-1; D unresolved. Germline CDR1 and CDR2: SGHTA and FQGNSA. V lost 0 bases, J lost 7 bases, and 13 bases lay in between. CDR3 length: 15 residues.

The genes are TRBV30 and TRBJ1-5, with TRBD1 as a possible D gene (5 bases). The germline V gene has CDR1 GTSNPN and CDR2 SVGIG (reference sequence). V was clipped by 3 bases and J by 5 bases, with 11 bases between them. CDR3 length: 13 residues. The CDR3 DNA follows: TGTGCCTGGAGCTTGGGGGAGGATCAGCCCCAGCATTTT. It translates to CAWSLGEDQPQHF.

This sequence joins TRBV28 and TRBJ2-7; TRBD1 agrees at 11 bases. This CDR3 has 17 residues. J gave up 4 bases and V 2 bases, and 10 bases lay outside the gene matches. In germline, CDR1 is MDHEN, CDR2 SYDVKM. The chain's CDR3 is CASSLGQGALFVYEQYF. Written as DNA, the CDR3 is TGTGCCAGCAGTTTAGGACAGGGGGCGCTTTTCGTTTACGAGCAGTACTTC.

This clone showed up just a few times. This chain links TRBV12-5 with TRBJ2-7; 10 positions agree with TRBD1. This CDR3 comprises 15 residues. Losses at the gene ends were 3 bases for V and 3 bases for J; bases not matched to a gene: 5. Looked up from germline, CDR1 is LGHNT and CDR2 is FRNRAP. CDR3 nucleotides: TGTGCTAGTGGTTTACCCCGGGACAGGGGCTACGAGCAGTACTTC. Translation: CASGLPRDRGYEQYF.

The CDR3 DNA follows: TGTGCCAGCAGCCCTAGCGGCGGTGAGACCCAGTACTTC. Amino acid sequence: CASSPSGGETQYF. J is TRBJ2-5 and V is TRBV7-9, with 7 bases aligning to TRBD2. V lost 5 bases, J lost 5 bases, and 5 bases stayed unmatched. In germline, CDR1 is SEHNR, CDR2 FQNEAQ (reference sequence). CDR3 length equals 13 residues.

V usage is TRBV9 and J usage is TRBJ2-6; D is perhaps TRBD1 (5 bases). V was clipped by 6 bases and J by 4 bases, with 23 bases between them. The CDR3 extends over 18 amino acids. Germline CDR1 and CDR2: SGDLS and YYNGEE. The CDR3 spells CASNQDGASSGGANVLTF. CDR3 bases: TGTGCCAGCAACCAAGATGGGGCCTCCTCTGGCGGGGCCAACGTCCTGACTTTC.

In regard to this clone: Within the sample, other DNA sequences also encode this same CDR3. The chain links TRBV5-1 to TRBJ1-5; D unresolved. The germline gives CDR1 SGHRS, CDR2 YFSETQ. Between the trimmed V and J ends, which lost 0 bases and 4 bases, there was a span of 8 bases. The CDR3 consists of 14 residues. The CDR3 is CASSLEGGNQPQHF. The CDR3 DNA reads as TGCGCCAGCAGCTTGGAGGGAGGAAATCAGCCCCAGCATTTT.

This rearrangement joins TRBV19 to TRBJ1-5; weak D call: TRBD1 (6 bases). The CDR3 is made up of 16 amino acids. The germline gives CDR1 LNHDA, CDR2 SQIVND (reference sequence). V lost 4 bases to trimming and J lost 3 bases, with 16 bases between them. CDR3 in amino acids: CASSTAYTGINQPQHF. As DNA, the CDR3 is TGTGCCAGTAGTACCGCCTATACAGGGATCAATCAGCCCCAGCATTTT.

This clone has more than one count but fewer than ten. The CDR3 DNA reads as TGTGCCAGCAGCCAAGTTAAGAACAGGGGGCGTGAAAAACTGTTTTTT. This translates into CASSQVKNRGREKLFF. This chain joins TRBV14 and TRBJ1-4; 9 bases line up with TRBD1. The CDR3 is 16 amino acids. In germline, CDR1 is SGHDN, CDR2 FVKESK. Trimming took 1 base from V and 7 from J; bases not matched to a gene: 7. The full variable domain, rest sourced from reference TRBV14 and TRBJ1-4, is EAGVTQFPSHSVIEKGQTVTLRCDPISGHDNLYWYRRVMGKEIKFLLHFVKESKQDESGMPNNRFLAERTGGTYSTLKVQPAELEDSGVYFCASSQVKNRGREKLFFGSGTQLSVL.

This clone occurred a few times. This chain uses TRBV6-5 with TRBJ1-4; D gene uncertain. This CDR3 comprises 12 residues. V was shortened by 6 bases and J by 15 bases, with 17 bases between the two germline ends. CDR1 and CDR2 from the germline V gene are MNHEY and SVGAGI. The DNA for the CDR3 is TGTGCCAGCAGCCCCGACTCTATGTCGATGTTTTTT. Translation gives CASSPDSMSMFF.

Notes on this clone: One end of the junction fails to match germline, which may point to a read error. CDR3 nucleotide sequence: TGTTGCGGGGTGGACACTGAAGCTTTCTTT. It translates to CCGVDTEAFF. The chain employs TRBV29-1 and TRBJ1-1; the D is unclear. CDR1 and CDR2 (germline): SQVTM, ANQGSEA. The CDR3 runs 10 residues. Full variable domain (outside the CDR3, taken from reference TRBV29-1 and TRBJ1-1): SAVISQKPSRDICQRGTSLTIQCQVDSQVTMMFWYRQQPGQSLTLIATANQGSEATYESGFVIDKFPISRPNLTFSTLTVSNMSPEDSSIYLCCGVDTEAFFGQGTRLTVV.

The chain employs TRBV11-2 and TRBJ1-4, with a possible D match to TRBD1 (5 bases). Germline values: CDR1 SGHAT, CDR2 FQNNGV. CDR3 length: 13 amino acids. Trimming shortened V by 2 bases and J by 5 bases, and 6 bases separated the two germline ends. The CDR3 spells CASSLRGNEKLFF. The CDR3 region has the DNA TGTGCCAGCAGCTTACGGGGGAATGAAAAACTGTTTTTT.

A single count supports this clone. The CDR3 bases are TGTGCCAGCAGTCAAGGGAGAGAAGGCAATCAGCCCCAGCATTTT. Translation gives CASSQGREGNQPQHF. The V and J genes are TRBV6-1 and TRBJ1-5; the D is unclear. The V gene's germline CDR1 is MNHNS and CDR2 SASEGT. The CDR3 is 15 amino acids. V lost 5 bases, J lost 2 bases, and 13 bases lay in between.

The chain combines TRBV19 with TRBJ2-7; D perhaps matches TRBD1 (5 bases). From germline, CDR1 is LNHDA and CDR2 SQIVND (reference sequence). The V gene lost 3 bases and the J gene lost 0 bases, with 12 bases spanning the gap. CDR3 size: 15 residues. The DNA of the CDR3 is TGTGCCAGTAGTATTTCCACAGGAGCCTCCTACGAGCAGTACTTC. Amino acids: CASSISTGASYEQYF.

This chain links TRBV5-1 with TRBJ2-7; TRBD1 agrees at 11 bases. The ends lost 8 bases at V and 5 bases at J; junction bases unmatched: 9. Germline lookup yields CDR1 SGHRS and CDR2 YFSETQ. This CDR3 is built from 14 residues. DNA of the CDR3: TGCGCCAGTTCCCCCGGACAGGGGGCCGACGAGCAGTACTTC. It encodes CASSPGQGADEQYF.

In regard to this clone: At one end the junction does not follow the germline gene, possibly because of a read error. The chain recombines TRBV25-1 with TRBJ2-7, with D hard to call. Germline V gene data show CDR1 as MGHDK and CDR2 as SYGVNS. The CDR3 consists of 12 residues. The CDR3 spells CASSDFSYEQYF. The CDR3 coding sequence is TGTGCCAGTAGTGACTTCTCCTACGAGCAGTACTTC.

The chain recombines TRBV5-4 with TRBJ2-3; D might be TRBD2 (5 bases). The germline V gene encodes CDR1 SGHNT and CDR2 YYREEE (reference sequence). Deletions cut 1 base from V and 2 bases from J, with 14 bases between. This CDR3 spans 16 amino acids. The CDR3 DNA sequence: TGTGCCAGCAGCTTGAAGCGGATCGTAACCACAGATACGCAGTATTTT. Encoded protein: CASSLKRIVTTDTQYF.

The V gene is TRBV10-3, the J gene TRBJ2-7; 8 bases are shared with TRBD2. Unmatched junction bases numbered 5, after V lost 3 bases and J lost 1 base. The CDR3 runs 15 residues. CDR1 and CDR2 (germline): ENHRY, SYGVKD. CDR3 in DNA: TGTGCCATCAGTGATAGCGGGGAGATATCCTACGAGCAGTACTTC. Translated: CAISDSGEISYEQYF.

The chain recombines TRBV5-6 with TRBJ1-2; D perhaps matches TRBD1 (6 bases). The V end was cut by 4 bases, the J end by 2 bases, with 9 bases between. This CDR3 is built from 13 residues. Germline CDR1 and CDR2: SGHDT and YYEEEE. CDR3 protein: CASSAGQNYGYTF. CDR3 coding DNA: TGTGCCAGCAGCGCCGGACAGAACTATGGCTACACCTTC.

J is TRBJ2-1 and V is TRBV20-1; TRBD2 agrees at 8 bases. Germline values: CDR1 DFQATT, CDR2 SNEGSKA (reference sequence). CDR3 length: 11 residues. V shed 6 bases, J shed 9 bases, and the junction held 4 bases outside the gene matches. CDR3 in amino acids: CSAKAGAEQFF. CDR3 in DNA: TGCAGTGCAAAAGCGGGGGCTGAGCAGTTCTTC.

The chain carries TRBV5-4 and TRBJ2-3; 9 nucleotides match TRBD1. With 5 bases clipped from V and 4 bases from J, the junction kept 5 bases outside the gene matches. CDR3 length: 14 amino acids. CDR1 is SGHNT, CDR2 YYREEE, per germline (reference sequence). The DNA of the CDR3 is TGTGCCAGCAGGAGGGGGACAGGGTCAGATACGCAGTATTTT. Translating gives CASRRGTGSDTQYF.

The rearrangement uses TRBV9 and TRBJ1-4; 8 bases are a match to TRBD1. Germline lookup yields CDR1 SGDLS and CDR2 YYNGEE. The CDR3 runs 15 residues. The trim removed 3 bases at V and 7 bases at J, leaving 8 bases unmatched. In nucleotides, the CDR3 is TGTGCCAGCAGCGGTCAGGGGGCGGACGGTGAAAAACTGTTTTTT. It yields the protein CASSGQGADGEKLFF.

The CDR3, as DNA: TGTGCCATCCCGAAGGGGTCCTCGAACACCGGGGAGCTGTTTTTT. Translated, it gives CAIPKGSSNTGELFF. V usage is TRBV10-3 and J usage is TRBJ2-2; weak D call: TRBD1 (5 bases). Trimming took off 8 bases at V and 0 bases at J, with 13 bases between the two ends. Germline V gene lookup returns CDR1 ENHRY and CDR2 SYGVKD. This CDR3 has 15 amino acids.

J is TRBJ1-4 and V is TRBV7-3; D is unresolved. Trimming took 5 bases from V and 6 from J, leaving 10 bases between them. Germline CDR1 is SGHTA and CDR2 is FQGTGA. This CDR3 contains 13 residues. CDR3 residues: CASSAAPDEKLFF. The CDR3 DNA is TGTGCCAGCAGCGCCGCCCCGGATGAAAAACTGTTTTTT.

The chain is built from TRBV7-2 and TRBJ2-7; TRBD1 might be the D (5 bases). The CDR3 is made up of 16 amino acids. Trimming left V 1 base short and J 4 bases short, with 17 bases between. The germline CDR1 and CDR2 sequences are SGHTA and FQGNSA. DNA for the CDR3: TGTGCCAGCAGCTTAGGATCAGGGTCTCCCTCTTACGAGCAGTACTTC. Protein product: CASSLGSGSPSYEQYF.

V gene TRBV6-1 combines with J gene TRBJ2-5, with unresolved D. Germline CDR1 MNHNS, CDR2 SASEGT. The CDR3 is made up of 11 amino acids. V shed 6 bases and J shed 5 bases, with 7 bases lying between them. CDR3 residues: CASSSGETQYF. The CDR3 bases are TGTGCCAGCAGCTCCGGGGAGACCCAGTACTTC.